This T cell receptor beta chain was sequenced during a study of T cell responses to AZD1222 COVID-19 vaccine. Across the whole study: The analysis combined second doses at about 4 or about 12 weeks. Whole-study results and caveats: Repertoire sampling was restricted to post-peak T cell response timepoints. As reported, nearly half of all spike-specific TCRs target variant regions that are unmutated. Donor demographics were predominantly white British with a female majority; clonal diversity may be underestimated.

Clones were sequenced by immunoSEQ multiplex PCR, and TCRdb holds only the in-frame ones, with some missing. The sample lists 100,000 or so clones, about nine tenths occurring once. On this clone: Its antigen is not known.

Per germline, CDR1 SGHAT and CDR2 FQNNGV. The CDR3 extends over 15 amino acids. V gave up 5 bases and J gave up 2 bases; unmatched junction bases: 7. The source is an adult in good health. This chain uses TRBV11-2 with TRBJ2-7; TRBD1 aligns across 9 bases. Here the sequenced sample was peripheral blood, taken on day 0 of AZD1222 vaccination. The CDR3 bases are TGTGCCAGCAGCGGGAGGGGGACAGGGACCTACGAGCAGTACTTC. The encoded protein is CASSGRGTGTYEQYF.